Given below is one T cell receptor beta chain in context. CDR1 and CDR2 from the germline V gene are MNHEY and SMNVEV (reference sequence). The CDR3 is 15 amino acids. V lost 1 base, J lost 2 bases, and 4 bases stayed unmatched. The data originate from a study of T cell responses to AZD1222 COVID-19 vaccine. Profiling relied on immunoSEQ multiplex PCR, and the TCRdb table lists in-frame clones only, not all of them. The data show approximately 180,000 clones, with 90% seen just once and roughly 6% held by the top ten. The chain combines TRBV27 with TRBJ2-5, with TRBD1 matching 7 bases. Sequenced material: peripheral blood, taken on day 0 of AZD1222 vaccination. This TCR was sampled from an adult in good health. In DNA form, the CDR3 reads TGTGCCAGCAGTTTATTGGGGACAGCACAAGAGACCCAGTACTTC. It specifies CASSLLGTAQETQYF.